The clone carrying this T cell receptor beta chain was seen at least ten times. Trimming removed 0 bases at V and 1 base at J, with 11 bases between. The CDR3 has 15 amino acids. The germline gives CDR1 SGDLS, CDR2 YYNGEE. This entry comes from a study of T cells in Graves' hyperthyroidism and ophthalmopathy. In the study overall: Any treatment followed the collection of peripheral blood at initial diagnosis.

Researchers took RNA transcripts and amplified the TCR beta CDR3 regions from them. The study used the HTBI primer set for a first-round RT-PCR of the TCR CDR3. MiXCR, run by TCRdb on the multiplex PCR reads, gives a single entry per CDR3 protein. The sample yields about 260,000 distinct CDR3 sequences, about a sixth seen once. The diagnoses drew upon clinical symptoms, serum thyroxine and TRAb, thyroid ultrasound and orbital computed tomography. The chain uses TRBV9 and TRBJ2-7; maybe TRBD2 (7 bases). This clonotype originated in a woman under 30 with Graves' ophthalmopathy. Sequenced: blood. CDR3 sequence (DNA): TGTGCCAGCAGCGTAGCGGCGGGGGCTTCCTACGAGCAGTACTTC. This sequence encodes CASSVAAGASYEQYF.